Reported below is one T cell receptor (beta chain). The antigen is undetermined. Trimming cost V 2 bases and J 8 bases, with 16 bases left between them. Germline loops: CDR1 SGHNT, CDR2 YYREEE (reference sequence). The CDR3 contains 14 residues. This sample is part of a study of graft-versus-host responses after intestinal transplantation. About the study: Transplantation in recipients was multivisceral, liver-intestinal, or isolated intestinal. Induction with anti-thymocyte globulin, then tacrolimus and steroids for three to four years, was given to all recipients.

Data came from immunoSEQ multiplex PCR; TCRdb stores just in-frame clones and leaves some out. The sample gives approximately 60,000 clones, 90% of which show up once; around 1.7% is in the top ten. Study-wide results and limits: Present in recipient marrow, GvH clones included some that appeared first in ileum or blood.

The source is a human donor who was the organ donor for an intestinal transplant. Material: unstimulated CD8+ T cells sorted from spleen or lymph node cells, obtained before transplant. J is TRBJ1-1 and V is TRBV5-4, with a weak D call TRBD1 (5 bases). The CDR3 loop reads CASSFESGIKEAFF. DNA of the CDR3: TGTGCCAGCAGCTTCGAGTCAGGGATAAAGGAAGCTTTCTTT.